This T cell receptor beta chain was retrieved from a study of post-analysis software for immune sequencing data. Study details: Clinical courses comprised relapsing-remitting, secondary progressive and progressive-relapsing multiple sclerosis.

Libraries were made from TCR beta cDNA, and they carried unique molecular identifiers. From the PCR reads, TCRdb called clonotypes with MiXCR, one entry per CDR3 protein. Among approximately 730,000 distinct CDR3 sequences listed, 25% to 30% were seen once. The study, taken as a whole, reports: The five TRBV segments detected at higher frequency in patients than in controls included TRBV5-6, TRBV5-1 and TRBV20-1. For normalized Chao1 diversity, multiple sclerosis patients scored significantly lower than controls did.

Germline V gene sequence: CDR1 SGHTA, CDR2 FQGNSA. The CDR3 covers 16 residues. About this clonotype: The antigen is not known. Sequence at one end of the junction differs from germline and may be a read error.

The source material was blood. The sequence came from a girl between 10 and 17 years old with multiple sclerosis. J is TRBJ2-3 and V is TRBV7-2, with D perhaps TRBD1 or TRBD2 (6 bases each). The CDR3 protein is CASGLVGGFLTDTQYF. The CDR3 region has the DNA TGTGCCAGCGGCTTAGTCGGGGGCTTCCTCACAGATACGCAGTATTTT.